Listed here are 22 T cell receptor beta chains from one sample, sequenced in a study of CD8 T cells in ankylosing spondylitis (dated by TCRdb to the late 2010s). The paper's findings and limits, for the study overall: Blood from ankylosing spondylitis patients appeared to be characterized by a TCR beta motif made up of seven or eight highly homologous amino acid variants.

Library construction relied on 5' RACE. Data came from an Illumina HiSeq 2500. The raw public reads went through TCRdb reprocessing: fastp at Q25, MiXCR clone calling, in-frame beta chains kept. Each CDR3 protein gets just one entry, which takes the most common genes and DNA from the rows behind it. This sample comprises under 850,000 distinct CDR3 sequences, roughly 19% of them detected only once. The ten largest clonotypes hold roughly a fifth of the sample. These receptors' antigens are unknown. Sequencing was performed on blood, either unsorted or a sorted T cell fraction (not recorded which). The receptors stem from a male donor with ankylosing spondylitis.

J is TRBJ1-1 and V is TRBV3-1; D may be TRBD1 (5 bases). CDR1 is LGHDT, CDR2 YNNKEL, per germline (reference sequence). The CDR3 is 14 amino acids. V was pared by 5 bases and J by 4 bases, with 14 bases between. The CDR3 spells CASSKISGGTEAFF. Written as DNA, the CDR3 is TGTGCCAGCAGCAAAATATCGGGGGGCACTGAAGCTTTCTTT.

This clonotype was detected a few times. The gene calls are TRBV7-9 and TRBJ2-7; 10 bases are a match to TRBD1. The trim removed 4 bases at V and 4 bases at J, leaving 7 bases unmatched. The CDR3 length is 15 residues. Looked up from germline, CDR1 is SEHNR and CDR2 is FQNEAQ (reference sequence). The CDR3 reads CASSSTGQGKYEQYF. In nucleotides, the CDR3 is TGTGCCAGCAGCTCGACGGGACAGGGGAAGTACGAGCAGTACTTC.

The chain has TRBV3-1 and TRBJ2-3, with TRBD2 identical over 9 bases. CDR1 and CDR2 from the germline V gene are LGHDT and YNNKEL (reference sequence). The CDR3 has 17 amino acids. The V gene end was trimmed by 1 base and the J gene end by 2 bases; junction bases not matched to a gene: 7. The DNA for the CDR3 is TGTGCCAGCAGCCAAGGCGGGGGGGGACACCTCACAGATACGCAGTATTTT. Translated, it gives CASSQGGGGHLTDTQYF.

In this sample, this clonotype turned up a few times. The rearrangement joins TRBV12-3 or TRBV12-4 to TRBJ1-1; D perhaps matches TRBD1 (5 bases). V was clipped by 3 bases and J by 1 base, with 12 bases between them. The CDR3 covers 15 residues. CDR3 bases: TGTGCCAGCAGTTTTTGGGGCCGAGGGAACACTGAAGCTTTCTTT. This encodes CASSFWGRGNTEAFF.

This clonotype was recorded a few times. DNA for the CDR3: TGCGCCAGCAGCTTGAAACAGGGGGAGCAGTTCTTC. Encoded protein: CASSLKQGEQFF. V is TRBV5-1 and J is TRBJ2-1; TRBD1 matches 7 bases. The CDR3 has 12 amino acids. Germline assignment: CDR1 SGHRS and CDR2 YFSETQ. V trimming: 1 base; J trimming: 10 bases; junction bases outside the gene matches: 2.

The CDR3 loop reads CASSQGPSPLHF. The CDR3 DNA sequence: TGTGCCAGCAGCCAGGGACCTTCACCCCTCCACTTT. This chain joins TRBV13 and TRBJ1-6; D is perhaps TRBD1 (5 bases). Trimming cost V 5 bases and J 9 bases, with 8 bases left between them. The V gene's germline CDR1 is PRHDT and CDR2 FYEKMQ (reference sequence). The CDR3 is made up of 12 amino acids.

J is TRBJ2-3 and V is TRBV9; D is undetermined. CDR1 is SGDLS and CDR2 is YYNGEE in the germline V gene. CDR3 length: 14 residues. The ends were cut back, 0 bases at V and 3 bases at J, with 8 bases in the middle. As DNA, the CDR3 is TGTGCCAGCAGCGTAGATGTGGGGACAGATACGCAGTATTTT. This gives the protein CASSVDVGTDTQYF.

This sequence joins TRBV28 and TRBJ1-6, with TRBD1 identical over 11 bases. CDR1 and CDR2 from the germline V gene are MDHEN and SYDVKM. V shed 7 bases, J shed 11 bases, and the junction held 10 bases outside the gene matches. This CDR3 is 15 amino acids long. This CDR3 reads CASNTPGQGGPPLHF. CDR3 bases: TGTGCCAGCAACACCCCGGGACAGGGGGGTCCACCCCTCCACTTT.

The chain couples TRBV29-1 to TRBJ2-7; 10 bases align to TRBD1. The CDR3 covers 14 residues. The junction had 5 bases not matched to a gene; V was cut back by 5 bases and J by 1 base. Germline CDR1 and CDR2: SQVTM and ANQGSEA. CDR3 sequence: CSVLGTGASYEQYF. The CDR3 coding sequence is TGCAGCGTTTTGGGGACAGGGGCATCCTACGAGCAGTACTTC.

This chain links TRBV27 with TRBJ2-4; 7 bases line up with TRBD2. There are 14 residues in the CDR3. Germline V gene lookup returns CDR1 MNHEY and CDR2 SMNVEV (reference sequence). V was clipped by 4 bases and J by 7 bases; unmatched bases: 7. Here the CDR3 DNA reads TGTGCCAGCAGTTCCCATGGGGGAGGGAACATTCAGTACTTC. Amino acids: CASSSHGGGNIQYF.

The rearrangement uses TRBV20-1 and TRBJ1-5; 10 bases match TRBD1. The CDR3 runs 14 residues. V was clipped by 6 bases and J by 2 bases; unmatched bases: 4. Per the germline V gene, CDR1 is DFQATT and CDR2 is SNEGSKA (reference sequence). CDR3 in DNA: TGCAGTGCCCGGACAGGGGGTGGCAATCAGCCCCAGCATTTT. Its protein is CSARTGGGNQPQHF.

The chain couples TRBV29-1 to TRBJ2-7, with 8 nucleotides matching TRBD1. V was clipped by 7 bases and J by 5 bases; unmatched bases: 10. Looked up from germline, CDR1 is SQVTM and CDR2 is ANQGSEA. This CDR3 region has 13 residues. CDR3 nucleotide sequence: TGCAGCGCAGCTGGGACAGGATGGGACGAGCAGTACTTC. Translated, it gives CSAAGTGWDEQYF.

This clonotype was picked up a small number of times. The V gene is TRBV14, the J gene TRBJ2-7, with TRBD2 as a possible D gene (6 bases). Germline CDR1 is SGHDN and CDR2 is FVKESK. Trimming removed 1 base from V and 3 bases from J, with 10 bases in between. This CDR3 is 14 amino acids long. The CDR3 bases are TGTGCCAGCAGCCAAGGGGAGGACCTCTACGAGCAGTACTTC. The encoded protein is CASSQGEDLYEQYF.

The chain is built from TRBV7-8 and TRBJ2-1, with D possibly TRBD2 on 5 matching bases. The CDR3 has 18 amino acids. Germline loops: CDR1 SGHVS, CDR2 FQNEAQ. V was pared by 0 bases and J by 0 bases, with 15 bases between. This chain's CDR3 is CASSLARVRPSSYNEQFF. In nucleotides, the CDR3 is TGTGCCAGCAGCTTAGCGCGGGTCCGCCCGAGCTCCTACAATGAGCAGTTCTTC.

The V and J genes are TRBV5-6 and TRBJ2-3, with 10 bases identical to TRBD2. Unmatched junction bases numbered 3, after V lost 4 bases and J lost 10 bases. Germline CDR1 and CDR2: SGHDT and YYEEEE. This CDR3 has 12 amino acids. CDR3 amino acids: CASSPGTSAQYF. The CDR3 coding sequence is TGTGCCAGCAGCCCGGGGACTAGCGCGCAGTATTTT. Complete variable domain (other parts from reference TRBV5-6 and TRBJ2-3): DAGVTQSPTHLIKTRGQQVTLRCSPKSGHDTVSWYQQALGQGPQFIFQYYEEEERQRGNFPDRFSGHQFPNYSSELNVNALLLGDSALYLCASSPGTSAQYFGPGTRLTVL.

The chain employs TRBV7-3 and TRBJ2-5; TRBD2 is a possible D gene (6 bases). Germline V gene lookup returns CDR1 SGHTA and CDR2 FQGTGA. Trimming stripped 5 bases from V and 2 bases from J, with 9 bases between. This CDR3 is 13 amino acids long. The CDR3, as DNA: TGTGCCAGCAGCGTCGGGAGTCAAGAGACCCAGTACTTC. It translates to CASSVGSQETQYF.

The V call is TRBV5-5, the J call TRBJ2-1; tentatively, D is TRBD1 (6 bases). Germline V lookup: CDR1 SGHKS, CDR2 YYEKEE (reference sequence). The CDR3 is 16 amino acids. Between the trimmed V and J ends, which lost 2 bases and 6 bases, there was a span of 18 bases. As DNA, the CDR3 is TGTGCCAGCAGCTTTACCGTGGGACACGCAGGCAATGAGCAGTTCTTC. It specifies CASSFTVGHAGNEQFF. Full variable domain (remainder filled in from reference TRBV5-5 and TRBJ2-1): DAGVTQSPTHLIKTRGQQVTLRCSPISGHKSVSWYQQVLGQGPQFIFQYYEKEERGRGNFPDRFSARQFPNYSSELNVNALLLGDSALYLCASSFTVGHAGNEQFFGPGTRLTVL.

A few counts support this clonotype. The chain is built from TRBV28 and TRBJ1-5, with TRBD1 matching over 7 bases. The germline gives CDR1 MDHEN, CDR2 SYDVKM. Unmatched junction bases numbered 8, after V lost 6 bases and J lost 6 bases. This CDR3 has 14 amino acids. CDR3 sequence reads: CASSSTTGRQPQHF. DNA of the CDR3: TGTGCCAGCAGCTCGACGACAGGGCGTCAGCCCCAGCATTTT.

The rearrangement uses TRBV19 and TRBJ2-2; D uncertain. There are 14 residues in the CDR3. V dropped 2 bases and J dropped 7 bases, with 11 bases sitting between them. Germline-derived CDR1 and CDR2 are LNHDA and SQIVND (reference sequence). This CDR3 reads CASSIPLGNGELFF. As DNA, the CDR3 is TGTGCCAGTAGTATACCACTGGGGAACGGGGAGCTGTTTTTT.

This chain links TRBV20-1 with TRBJ2-7; 7 bases match TRBD1. The CDR3 contains 14 residues. J lost 2 bases, V lost 4 bases, and 8 bases had no gene match. Per the germline V gene, CDR1 is DFQATT and CDR2 is SNEGSKA (reference sequence). This chain's CDR3 is CSAKRQGPTYEQYF. CDR3 sequence (DNA): TGCAGTGCTAAACGACAGGGTCCAACCTACGAGCAGTACTTC.

This clonotype has only a few counts. The chain links TRBV27 to TRBJ2-1, with unresolved D. The germline CDR1 and CDR2 sequences are MNHEY and SMNVEV (reference sequence). The CDR3 has 16 amino acids. V gave up 4 bases and J gave up 5 bases, with 18 bases separating them. The CDR3 spells CASSSPFGSANNEQFF. CDR3 in DNA: TGTGCCAGCAGTTCCCCCTTTGGGTCAGCGAACAATGAGCAGTTCTTC.

The chain is built from TRBV20-1 and TRBJ2-1; 7 bases agree with TRBD2. The CDR3 contains 12 residues. J gave up 10 bases and V 6 bases, and 9 bases lay outside the gene matches. Germline V gene data show CDR1 as DFQATT and CDR2 as SNEGSKA (reference sequence). The CDR3 reads CSAQTSLVEQFF. The DNA for the CDR3 is TGCAGTGCCCAGACTAGCCTAGTAGAGCAGTTCTTC.